The clone carrying this T cell receptor beta chain was counted only a few times. The diagnostic criteria were recently defined, and patients with Susac syndrome met them for definite or probable disease. This sample was included in a study of CD8 T cells in Susac syndrome. Study-wide background: The Susac syndrome patients were therapy-naive, on corticosteroids, or on intravenous immunoglobulin alone at blood draw.

The V gene lost 6 bases and the J gene lost 7 bases, with 16 bases spanning the gap. Germline lookup yields CDR1 SQVTM and CDR2 ANQGSEA. The CDR3 has 12 residues. Random hexamers served to reverse transcribe roughly 0.45 to 1 ug RNA. Amplification of TCR beta CDR3 used immunoSEQ multiplex PCR across 54 Vbeta and 13 Jbeta. TCRdb itself ran the immunoSEQ multiplex PCR reads through MiXCR, one entry per CDR3 protein. The sample includes 140,000 to 150,000 distinct CDR3 sequences, 95% of them seen just once. The sequencing sample was made of CD4+ T cells from PBMCs. The clonotype originates from a human donor with Susac syndrome. The gene calls are TRBV29-1 and TRBJ2-7; possibly TRBD1 for D (6 bases). The CDR3 DNA follows: TGCAGCGTAGCGCAACAGGGCGGAGAGCAGTACTTC. This sequence encodes CSVAQQGGEQYF.